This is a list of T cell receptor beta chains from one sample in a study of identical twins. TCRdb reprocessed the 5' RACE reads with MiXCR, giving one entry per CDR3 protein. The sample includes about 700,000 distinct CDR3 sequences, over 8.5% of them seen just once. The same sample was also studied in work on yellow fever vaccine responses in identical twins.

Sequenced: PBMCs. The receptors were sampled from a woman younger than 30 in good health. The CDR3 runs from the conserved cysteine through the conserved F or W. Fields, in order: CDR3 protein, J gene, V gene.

CDR3 protein: CASRVSNMNTEAFF
J gene: TRBJ1-1
V gene: TRBV12-3/TRBV12-4

CDR3 protein: CASRPSGTGEEKLFF
J gene: TRBJ1-4
V gene: TRBV5-1

CDR3 protein: CASSLSRDRRNYGYTF
J gene: TRBJ1-2
V gene: TRBV7-9

CDR3 protein: CASSPRVRVTGELFF
J gene: TRBJ2-2
V gene: TRBV5-1

CDR3 protein: CSVQQGSYEQYF
J gene: TRBJ2-7
V gene: TRBV29-1

CDR3 protein: CAWKQGLTGELFF
J gene: TRBJ2-2
V gene: TRBV30

CDR3 protein: CSVVSGSGANVLTF
J gene: TRBJ2-6
V gene: TRBV29-1

CDR3 protein: CASSDFGKTQYF
J gene: TRBJ2-5
V gene: TRBV28

CDR3 protein: CASRAGTAYGYTF
J gene: TRBJ1-2
V gene: TRBV27

CDR3 protein: CASTPAPAYGYTF
J gene: TRBJ1-2
V gene: TRBV27